The 19 T cell receptor beta chains below come from one sample, sequenced in a study of T cell clonality in common variable immunodeficiency. The method was immunoSEQ multiplex PCR; TCRdb's version includes in-frame clones alone and lacks a portion of them. The sample contains 80,000 or so clones, none of them singletons. Sequenced input: peripheral blood mononuclear cells. The receptor source for this set is a person between 18 and 69 years old in good health.

This clone has ten or more counts. The read ends 3 residues before the CDR3 terminus; that terminus is restored from the germline J gene. The V and J genes are TRBV10-1 and TRBJ2-3, with TRBD2 identical over 10 bases. The V gene end was trimmed by 0 bases and the J gene end by 3 bases; junction bases not matched to a gene: 3. From germline, CDR1 is WNHNN and CDR2 SYGVQD (reference sequence). The CDR3 totals 16 residues. CDR3 region: CASSESLAGETDTQYF. The part of the CDR3 DNA that was read is TGCGCCAGCAGTGAGTCGCTAGCGGGAGAAACAGATACG.

This clone was observed many times. Read data end 3 residues before the CDR3 end; the end is taken from the germline J gene. This chain links TRBV28 with TRBJ2-2; tentatively, D is TRBD1 (7 bases). Per the germline V gene, CDR1 is MDHEN and CDR2 is SYDVKM. Trimming cost V 2 bases and J 8 bases, with 21 bases left between them. CDR3 length: 17 amino acids. CDR3 bases read: TGTGCCAGCAGTTTACCTCCCCCGACAGGGCGGGGTGGGGAG. Residues: CASSLPPPTGRGGE. The whole CDR3 is CASSLPPPTGRGGELFF. Using reference TRBV28 and TRBJ2-2 for the parts outside the CDR3, the full variable domain is DVKVTQSSRYLVKRTGEKVFLECVQDMDHENMFWYRQDPGLGLRLIYFSYDVKMKEKGDIPEGYSVSREKKERFSLILESASTNQTSMYLCASSLPPPTGRGGELFFGEGSRLTVL.

This clone has ten or more counts. The CDR3 extends 3 residues past the end of the read, so its final part is completed from the germline J gene. This chain connects TRBV6-1 to TRBJ1-1; D ambiguous. The germline V and J ends were trimmed by 6 bases and 5 bases, with 13 bases remaining between them. Germline CDR1 is MNHNS and CDR2 is SASEGT. The CDR3 extends over 13 amino acids. The sequenced part of the CDR3 DNA is TGTGCCAGCAGAGAAAGGGCTCCTACTGAA. This translates into CASRERAPTE. The full CDR3 is CASRERAPTEAFF.

This clone was counted many times. Read sequence stops 3 residues before the CDR3 end, and the germline J gene provides the missing end. V is TRBV6-2 or TRBV6-3 and J is TRBJ2-7, with 10 bases identical to TRBD2. CDR1 is MNHEY and CDR2 is SVGEGT in the germline V gene. J was trimmed by 3 bases and V by 6 bases; bases with no gene match: 11. This CDR3 is built from 16 residues. CDR3 sequence: CASRLPVVAGGYEQYF. Incomplete CDR3 DNA: TGTGCCAGCAGACTTCCGGTAGTAGCGGGAGGCTACGAG.

This clone was picked up many times. From the germline J gene comes the end of the CDR3, since the read stops 3 residues before it. This chain uses TRBV20-1 with TRBJ1-5, with 7 bases that match TRBD1. The CDR3 runs 14 residues. Germline V gene sequence: CDR1 DFQATT, CDR2 SNEGSKA (reference sequence). The V gene end was trimmed by 5 bases and the J gene end by 7 bases; junction bases not matched to a gene: 11. Partial CDR3 DNA: TGCAGTGCTCCGAGCAGGGGGAGTAGGCAGCCC. Amino acid sequence: CSAPSRGSRQP. The CDR3, in full, reads CSAPSRGSRQPQHF.

There are many counts of this clone. The read ends 3 residues before the CDR3 terminus; that terminus is restored from the germline J gene. The chain has TRBV7-2 and TRBJ1-2; D may be TRBD1 (5 bases). Germline assignment: CDR1 SGHTA and CDR2 FQGNSA. Trimming took off 0 bases at V and 6 bases at J, with 11 bases between the two ends. CDR3 length equals 14 residues. CDR3 protein: CASSLARAGNGYTF. The sequenced part of the CDR3 DNA is TGTGCCAGCAGCTTAGCGAGGGCAGGGAATGGC.

This clone was seen at least ten times. The sequence runs out 3 residues before the end of the CDR3; the remainder is reconstructed from the germline J gene. The V call is TRBV20-1, the J call TRBJ2-1; 9 positions match TRBD2. Looked up from germline, CDR1 is DFQATT and CDR2 is SNEGSKA (reference sequence). Losses at the gene ends were 3 bases for V and 1 base for J; bases not matched to a gene: 1. The CDR3 loop spans 14 amino acids. The CDR3 DNA, read in part, is TGCAGTGCTAGGCGGGGGGGATCCTACAATGAG. It yields the protein CSARRGGSYNE. The complete CDR3 reads CSARRGGSYNEQFF.

This clone showed up many times. The read is 3 residues too short to cover the CDR3 end, so that end is filled in from the germline J gene. The chain carries TRBV29-1 and TRBJ1-1, with D perhaps TRBD1 (6 bases). This CDR3 contains 12 residues. The V end lost 7 bases, the J end lost 4 bases, and 13 bases lay between the germline ends. The germline V gene has CDR1 SQVTM and CDR2 ANQGSEA. The sequenced part of the CDR3 DNA is TGCAGCGCCGGACAGTCCACCACTGAA. Protein product: CSAGQSTTE. The whole CDR3 region reads CSAGQSTTEAFF.

This clone was seen repeatedly, ten times or more. Germline is not matched at one junction end, which may reflect a read error. The CDR3 goes on 3 residues after the read ends, and that part is filled in from the germline J gene. This chain uses TRBV4-2 with TRBJ2-5, with D possibly TRBD1 on 7 matching bases. In germline, CDR1 is LGHNA, CDR2 YNFKEQ. This CDR3 region has 17 residues. The covered CDR3 bases are TGCGCCAGCAGCCAAGATCTAACAGGGGAGGAGGGGGAGACC. Its translation is CASSQDLTGEEGET. The CDR3 reads in full as CASSQDLTGEEGETQYF.

This clone was counted at least ten times. The read terminates 3 residues ahead of where the CDR3 ends, so the germline J gene completes it. This chain connects TRBV11-2 to TRBJ1-6; D is perhaps TRBD1 (5 bases). V lost 5 bases to trimming and J lost 6 bases, with 14 bases between them. This CDR3 has 15 residues. Germline V gene data show CDR1 as SGHAT and CDR2 as FQNNGV. Incomplete CDR3 DNA: TGTGCCAGCAGCACCAGCCCAGGGCCTAATTCACCC. This codes for CASSTSPGPNSP. The complete CDR3 protein is CASSTSPGPNSPLHF.

This clone was seen at least ten times. The DNA ends 3 residues before the CDR3 does, and the rest of the CDR3 is filled in from the germline J gene. The rearrangement uses TRBV19 and TRBJ1-2, with D possibly TRBD1 on 6 matching bases. The V end was cut by 5 bases, the J end by 0 bases, with 16 bases between. Germline loops: CDR1 LNHDA, CDR2 SQIVND (reference sequence). The CDR3 runs 16 residues. This chain's CDR3 is CASSSERGSSNYGYTF. The CDR3 DNA, read in part, is TGTGCCAGTAGTTCCGAGAGGGGGAGTTCTAACTATGGC. Using reference TRBV19 and TRBJ1-2 for the parts outside the CDR3, the full variable domain is DGGITQSPKYLFRKEGQNVTLSCEQNLNHDAMYWYRQDPGQGLRLIYYSQIVNDFQKGDIAEGYSVSREKKESFPLTVTSAQKNPTAFYLCASSSERGSSNYGYTFGSGTRLTVV.

This clone was observed many times. The read terminates 3 residues ahead of where the CDR3 ends, so the germline J gene completes it. The chain couples TRBV11-2 to TRBJ1-4, with 8 bases that match TRBD1. CDR1 is SGHAT and CDR2 is FQNNGV in the germline V gene. J lost 8 bases, V lost 5 bases, and 10 bases had no gene match. The CDR3 sequence is 15 residues long. The DNA read from the CDR3 is TGTGCCAGCAGCCGAGACAGGGGAGGGTACGAAAAA. Protein sequence: CASSRDRGGYEK. The whole CDR3 sequence reads CASSRDRGGYEKLFF. The full variable domain, completed using reference TRBV11-2 and TRBJ1-4, is EAGVAQSPRYKIIEKRQSVAFWCNPISGHATLYWYQQILGQGPKLLIQFQNNGVVDDSQLPKDRFSAERLKGVDSTLKIQPAKLEDSAVYLCASSRDRGGYEKLFFGSGTQLSVL.

This clone came up many times. The read ends 3 residues shy of where the CDR3 ends; the end is completed using the germline J gene. The sample carries other DNA sequences with the same CDR3. This rearrangement joins TRBV5-1 to TRBJ2-3, with TRBD1 identical over 12 bases. Germline V gene data show CDR1 as SGHRS and CDR2 as YFSETQ. This CDR3 contains 15 residues. This CDR3 reads CASSSGQGAVGTQYF. Incomplete CDR3 DNA: TGCGCCAGCAGCTCGGGACAGGGGGCCGTAGGGACG.

The sample holds a few counts of this clone. The read ends 3 residues before the CDR3 terminus; that terminus is restored from the germline J gene. The rearrangement uses TRBV10-3 and TRBJ2-7, with 11 bases that match TRBD1. The CDR3 sequence is 15 residues long. The J segment lost 6 bases and the V segment lost 4 bases, leaving 8 bases of the junction unmatched. Germline V CDR1 and CDR2: ENHRY, SYGVKD. The CDR3 loop is CAISGSSGTGGEQYF. CDR3 DNA (partial): TGTGCCATCAGTGGGTCAAGTGGGACAGGGGGCGAG.

At least ten counts were recorded for this clone. The read gets to within 3 residues of the CDR3 end, and the germline J gene fills in the rest. The rearrangement links TRBV28 to TRBJ2-7; maybe TRBD1 (6 bases). Per germline, CDR1 MDHEN and CDR2 SYDVKM. V lost 6 bases, J lost 5 bases, and 23 bases lay in between. This CDR3 spans 16 amino acids. The part of the CDR3 DNA that was read is TGTGCCAGCAGCCCAACGGGGCCAGGGGCTGGGGACGAG. This encodes CASSPTGPGAGDE. The full CDR3 reads CASSPTGPGAGDEQYF.

This clone was counted at least ten times. The CDR3 goes on 3 residues after the read ends, and that part is filled in from the germline J gene. The chain uses TRBV20-1 and TRBJ1-5, with D tentatively TRBD1 (6 bases). This CDR3 is 12 amino acids long. Germline V gene sequence: CDR1 DFQATT, CDR2 SNEGSKA (reference sequence). This chain's CDR3 is CSAVPPDRPQHF. CDR3 DNA, as far as it was read: TGCAGTGCTGTCCCTCCGGACAGACCC.

Ten or more counts support this clone. With the read ending 3 residues before the CDR3 end, the germline J gene is used to fill in that end. The chain links TRBV2 to TRBJ1-2; D ambiguous. From germline, CDR1 is SNHLY and CDR2 FYNNEI. The CDR3 loop spans 14 amino acids. This CDR3 reads CASSEALKRGGYTF. The CDR3 DNA, read in part, is TGTGCCAGCAGTGAAGCACTGAAACGGGGAGGC. Full variable domain (rest looked up from reference TRBV2 and TRBJ1-2): EPEVTQTPSHQVTQMGQEVILRCVPISNHLYFYWYRQILGQKVEFLVSFYNNEISEKSEIFDDQFSVERPDGSNFTLKIRSTKLEDSAMYFCASSEALKRGGYTFGSGTRLTVV.

This clone was seen ten or more times. Read sequence stops 3 residues before the CDR3 end, and the germline J gene provides the missing end. This chain connects TRBV5-6 to TRBJ2-7; TRBD2 matches 9 bases. The length of the CDR3 is 15 residues. Germline V gives CDR1 SGHDT, CDR2 YYEEEE. Unmatched junction bases numbered 9, after V lost 3 bases and J lost 5 bases. CDR3 DNA (partial): TGTGCCAGCAGCTACATAGGCGGGAGGGCCGACGAG. This translates into CASSYIGGRADE. The entire CDR3 is CASSYIGGRADEQYF.

This clone was recorded at least ten times. The CDR3 end falls 3 residues outside the read, so it is completed with the germline J gene. The chain uses TRBV5-1 and TRBJ1-5; D gene ambiguous. Trimming took off 0 bases at V and 0 bases at J, with 7 bases between the two ends. This CDR3 is 15 amino acids long. Germline V CDR1 and CDR2: SGHRS, YFSETQ. The chain's CDR3 is CASSLGDTSNQPQHF. The part of the CDR3 DNA that was read is TGCGCCAGCAGCTTGGGAGACACTAGCAATCAGCCC.